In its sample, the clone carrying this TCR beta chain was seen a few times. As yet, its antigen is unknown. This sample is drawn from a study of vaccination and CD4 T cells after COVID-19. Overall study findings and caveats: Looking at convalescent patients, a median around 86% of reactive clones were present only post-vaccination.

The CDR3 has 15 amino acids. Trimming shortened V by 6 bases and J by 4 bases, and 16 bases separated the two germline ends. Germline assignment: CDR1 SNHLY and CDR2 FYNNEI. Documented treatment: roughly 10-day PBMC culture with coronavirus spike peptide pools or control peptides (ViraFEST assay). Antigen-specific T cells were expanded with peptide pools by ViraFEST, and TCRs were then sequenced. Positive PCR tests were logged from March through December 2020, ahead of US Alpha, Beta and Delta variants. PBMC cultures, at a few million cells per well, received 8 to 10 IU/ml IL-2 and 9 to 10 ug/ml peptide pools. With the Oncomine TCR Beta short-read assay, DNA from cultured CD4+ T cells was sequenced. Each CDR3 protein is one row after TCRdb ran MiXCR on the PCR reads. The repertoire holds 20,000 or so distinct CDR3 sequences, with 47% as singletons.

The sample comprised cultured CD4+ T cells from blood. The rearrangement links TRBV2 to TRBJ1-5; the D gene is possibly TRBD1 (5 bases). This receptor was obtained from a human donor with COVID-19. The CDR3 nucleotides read TGTGCCAGCAGGGACACCGGGACGGAAAATCAGCCCCAGCATTTT. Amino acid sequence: CASRDTGTENQPQHF.